This T cell receptor (beta chain) stems from a study of siplizumab effects on memory and regulatory T cells. Study-wide results and caveats: Mappable alloreactive CD4+ clones came from Treg cells 68.8% of the time on average with siplizumab, against roughly 27% in controls. Proof of suppressive function in proliferating Tregs from siplizumab cultures was not established.

V was clipped by 5 bases and J by 6 bases; unmatched bases: 8. The CDR3 loop spans 15 amino acids. The V gene's germline CDR1 is SGHNT and CDR2 YENEEA. Comments on this clone: Its antigen is not known.

The assay looked at roughly 9.4 x 10^4 TCR templates in each sample. Sequencing was performed with immunoSEQ multiplex PCR; in TCRdb, only in-frame clones are kept and a portion is missing. The sample consists of about 110,000 clones, approximately 92% of them appearing once. The rearrangement links TRBV11-3 to TRBJ2-1, with TRBD2 matching 9 bases. The source material was CD4+ T cells sorted from blood. This sequence was found in a human donor in good health. The CDR3 protein is CASSPAGGTFNEQFF. CDR3 nucleotide sequence: TGTGCCAGCAGCCCTGCGGGGGGGACGTTCAATGAGCAGTTCTTC.